These 9 T cell receptor beta chains came from one sample sequenced in a study of PD-1 blockade in classical Hodgkin lymphoma. The table came from immunoSEQ multiplex PCR; TCRdb's copy has only in-frame clones and leaves some out. The sample holds 35,000 to 50,000 clones, 76% seen once. All patients relapsed after autologous stem cell transplantation, and brentuximab vedotin exposure varied. Specimen: peripheral blood mononuclear cells (PBMCs), collected at baseline. The receptor source for this set is a human donor with classical Hodgkin lymphoma.

CDR3: CAWRPTGGRDQPQHF. The CDR3 bases are TGTGCCTGGAGGCCGACAGGGGGAAGGGATCAGCCCCAGCATTTT. This sequence joins TRBV30 and TRBJ1-5; 9 bases are shared with TRBD1. The V gene's germline CDR1 is GTSNPN and CDR2 SVGIG (reference sequence). This CDR3 is built from 15 residues. V shed 3 bases, J shed 5 bases, and the junction held 8 bases outside the gene matches. The complete variable domain, with remaining parts taken from reference TRBV30 and TRBJ1-5, reads SQTIHQWPATLVQPVGSPLSLECTVEGTSNPNLYWYRQAAGRGLQLLFYSVGIGQISSEVPQNLSASRPQDRQFILSSKKLLLSDSGFYLCAWRPTGGRDQPQHFGDGTRLSIL.

The chain employs TRBV11-2 and TRBJ1-1; D is undetermined. Trimming pared 1 base from V and 4 bases from J, leaving 7 bases between. The CDR3 extends over 13 amino acids. Germline lookup yields CDR1 SGHAT and CDR2 FQNNGV. The CDR3 DNA reads as TGTGCCAGCAGCTTAGCACGGTTCACTGAAGCTTTCTTT. Translation gives CASSLARFTEAFF. The whole variable domain, remainder taken from reference TRBV11-2 and TRBJ1-1, is EAGVAQSPRYKIIEKRQSVAFWCNPISGHATLYWYQQILGQGPKLLIQFQNNGVVDDSQLPKDRFSAERLKGVDSTLKIQPAKLEDSAVYLCASSLARFTEAFFGQGTRLTVV.

The chain links TRBV4-2 to TRBJ2-7; TRBD2 is a possible D gene (6 bases). The CDR3 is 16 residues long. Trimming cost V 4 bases and J 0 bases, with 16 bases left between them. In germline, CDR1 is LGHNA, CDR2 YNFKEQ. The CDR3 DNA sequence: TGTGCCAGCAGCCTCGCCTCCGGGGGAGTCTCCTACGAGCAGTACTTC. Translation: CASSLASGGVSYEQYF.

This clone was detected only a few times. The gene calls are TRBV29-1 and TRBJ2-7; D may be TRBD1 or TRBD2 (6 bases each). The length of the CDR3 is 11 residues. The V and J ends lost 4 bases and 6 bases respectively, with 10 bases between them. Germline assignment: CDR1 SQVTM and CDR2 ANQGSEA. The CDR3 here is CSVVRGVEQYF. The CDR3 DNA sequence: TGCAGCGTTGTAAGGGGGGTCGAGCAGTACTTC.

The genes are TRBV6-6 and TRBJ1-5; D remains unclear. This CDR3 is built from 14 residues. V lost 4 bases and J 2 bases, leaving 9 bases between the germline ends. Germline V CDR1 and CDR2: MNHNY, SVGAGI (reference sequence). The CDR3 DNA reads TGTGCCAGCAGTTTACAGTGGGGCAATCAGCCCCAGCATTTT. The encoded protein is CASSLQWGNQPQHF.

This sequence joins TRBV30 and TRBJ2-1, with a weak D call TRBD1 (6 bases). V was trimmed by 2 bases and J by 8 bases, leaving 13 bases between them. The germline V gene has CDR1 GTSNPN and CDR2 SVGIG (reference sequence). This CDR3 is 13 amino acids long. DNA for the CDR3: TGTGCCTGGAGTCGGCAGGGGCTCGATGAGCAGTTCTTC. It encodes CAWSRQGLDEQFF.

The CDR3 DNA follows: TGTGCCAGCAGCTTAGGGACAGGGGGGAACACTGAAGCTTTCTTT. Encoded protein: CASSLGTGGNTEAFF. This chain connects TRBV11-3 to TRBJ1-1; 10 nucleotides align to TRBD1. This CDR3 has 15 residues. Looked up from germline, CDR1 is SGHNT and CDR2 is YENEEA. The trim removed 1 base at V and 1 base at J, leaving 0 bases unmatched.

This chain joins TRBV7-9 and TRBJ2-1; weak D call: TRBD2 (6 bases). V shed 0 bases and J shed 9 bases, with 9 bases lying between them. The CDR3 is 13 residues long. Germline V CDR1 and CDR2: SEHNR, FQNEAQ (reference sequence). The CDR3 nucleotides read TGTGCCAGCAGCTTAGCGGGAGCGGGTGAGCAGTTCTTC. It codes for CASSLAGAGEQFF.

The CDR3 loop is CASSYTGTSLYNEQFF. In DNA, the CDR3 is TGTGCCAGCAGTTATACCGGGACTAGCCTCTACAATGAGCAGTTCTTC. The gene calls are TRBV27 and TRBJ2-1; TRBD2 matches at 9 bases. Germline V gene lookup returns CDR1 MNHEY and CDR2 SMNVEV (reference sequence). V dropped 4 bases and J dropped 3; count of bases not matched to a gene: 7. The CDR3 has 16 residues.